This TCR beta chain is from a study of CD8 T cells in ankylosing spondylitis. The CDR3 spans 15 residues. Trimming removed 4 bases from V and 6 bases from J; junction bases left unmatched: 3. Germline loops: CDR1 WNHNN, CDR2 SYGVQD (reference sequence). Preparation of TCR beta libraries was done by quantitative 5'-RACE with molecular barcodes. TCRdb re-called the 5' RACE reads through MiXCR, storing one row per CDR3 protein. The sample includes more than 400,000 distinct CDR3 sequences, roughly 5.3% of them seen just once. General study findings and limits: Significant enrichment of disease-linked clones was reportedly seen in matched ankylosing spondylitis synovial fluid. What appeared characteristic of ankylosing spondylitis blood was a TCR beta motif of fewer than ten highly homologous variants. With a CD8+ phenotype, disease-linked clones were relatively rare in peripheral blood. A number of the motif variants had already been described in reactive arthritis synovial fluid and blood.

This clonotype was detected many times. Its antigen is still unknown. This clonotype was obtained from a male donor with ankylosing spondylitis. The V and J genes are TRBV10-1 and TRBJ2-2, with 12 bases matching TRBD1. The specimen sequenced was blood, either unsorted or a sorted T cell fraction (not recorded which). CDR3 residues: CASSGGQGAPGELFF. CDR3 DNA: TGCGCCAGCAGTGGGGGACAGGGGGCGCCCGGGGAGCTGTTTTTT.